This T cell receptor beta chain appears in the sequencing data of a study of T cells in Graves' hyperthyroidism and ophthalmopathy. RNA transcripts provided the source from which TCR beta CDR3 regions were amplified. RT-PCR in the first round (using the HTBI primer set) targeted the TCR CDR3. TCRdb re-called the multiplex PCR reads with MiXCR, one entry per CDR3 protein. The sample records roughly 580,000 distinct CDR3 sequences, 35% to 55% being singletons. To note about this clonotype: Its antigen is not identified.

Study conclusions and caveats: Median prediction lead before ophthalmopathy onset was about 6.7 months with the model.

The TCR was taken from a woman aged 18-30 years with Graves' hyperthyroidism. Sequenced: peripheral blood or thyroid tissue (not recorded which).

The CDR3 nucleotides are TGCAGCGTTGGCAGGGTGGGGAATCAGCCCCAGCATTTT. It codes for CSVGRVGNQPQHF. The chain joins TRBV29-1 to TRBJ1-5, with a possible D match to TRBD1 (5 bases). V was shortened by 4 bases and J by 4 bases, with 11 bases between the two germline ends. The CDR3 length is 13 residues. Germline V gives CDR1 SQVTM, CDR2 ANQGSEA.